The 22 T cell receptor beta chains listed next were all sequenced from one sample in a study of human T cells and chemical hapten exposure. Time point in this sample: pre-sensitization, week 0. Described treatment: therapeutic diphenylcyclopropenone sensitization with weekly scalp DPC. TCRdb passed the RACE reads through MiXCR, listing each CDR3 protein once. In the table there are a few hundred thousand distinct CDR3 sequences, 7.5% to 10% of which are singletons. The sample here was whole blood, taken in connection with sensitization to the hapten diphenylcyclopropenone (DPC). The receptor set was obtained from a middle-aged woman with alopecia areata. Some clones in this sample may be carry-over from other donors' samples.

This clonotype was observed at least ten times. CDR3 in amino acids: CASSSPVGTATLGTQYF. The DNA of the CDR3 is TGTGCCAGCAGTTCCCCCGTCGGGACGGCCACGTTAGGGACCCAGTACTTC. The chain links TRBV12-3 or TRBV12-4 to TRBJ2-5, with D possibly called TRBD1 or TRBD2 (5 bases each). CDR3 length: 17 residues. V lost 4 bases and J lost 7, with 25 bases in between.

V is TRBV10-3 and J is TRBJ1-2; 11 bases align to TRBD1. This CDR3 has 14 residues. V dropped 6 bases and J dropped 2; count of bases not matched to a gene: 2. Germline CDR1 reads ENHRY; CDR2 reads SYGVKD. The CDR3 loop reads CAIRGTGGNYGYTF. The CDR3 region has the DNA TGTGCCATCAGGGGGACAGGGGGAAACTATGGCTACACCTTC.

The V gene is TRBV12-3 or TRBV12-4, the J gene TRBJ1-2; 7 bases are a match to TRBD1. V lost 6 bases, J lost 7 bases, and 8 bases stayed unmatched. This CDR3 contains 13 residues. The CDR3 is CASSRNWDSGYTF. The CDR3 DNA reads as TGTGCCAGCAGCCGAAACTGGGACAGTGGCTACACCTTC.

This chain connects TRBV5-1 to TRBJ2-5; D is undetermined. This CDR3 is built from 14 residues. Trimming shortened V by 0 bases and J by 5 bases, and 11 bases separated the two germline ends. Germline assignment: CDR1 SGHRS and CDR2 YFSETQ. CDR3 sequence: CASSLGASTETQYF. CDR3 in DNA: TGCGCCAGCAGCTTGGGGGCTAGTACGGAGACCCAGTACTTC. Full variable domain (missing parts from reference TRBV5-1 and TRBJ2-5): KAGVTQTPRYLIKTRGQQVTLSCSPISGHRSVSWYQQTPGQGLQFLFEYFSETQRNKGNFPGRFSGRQFSNSRSEMNVSTLELGDSALYLCASSLGASTETQYFGPGTRLLVL.

This chain links TRBV3-2 with TRBJ2-1; the table names TRBD2, a call not compared with the DNA. TRBV3-2 is a pseudogene. CDR3 length equals 16 residues. The CDR3 DNA reads as TGTGCCAGCAGCCAAGACAAAGCGGGAGAATACAATGAGCAGTTCTTC. This gives the protein CASSQDKAGEYNEQFF.

In its sample, this clonotype was seen a few times. The J gene is TRBJ2-5, the V gene TRBV15; the D is unclear. Per germline, CDR1 LNHNV and CDR2 YYDKDF (reference sequence). V dropped 0 bases and J dropped 2 bases, with 7 bases sitting between them. This CDR3 contains 14 residues. The CDR3 DNA reads as TGTGCCACCAGCAGAGACCAAGGACAAGAGACCCAGTACTTC. Translation: CATSRDQGQETQYF.

This clonotype showed up just a few times. The chain joins TRBV4-1 to TRBJ1-3; perhaps TRBD1 as D (6 bases). V was cut by 1 base and J by 0 bases, with 10 bases left in between. This CDR3 comprises 16 residues. The germline V gene has CDR1 MGHRA and CDR2 YSYEKL. CDR3 sequence reads: CASSQGGQSSGNTIYF. The CDR3 bases are TGCGCCAGCAGCCAAGGCGGACAGAGCTCTGGAAACACCATATATTTT.

Only a few counts were recorded for this clonotype. The J gene is TRBJ2-1, the V gene TRBV18, with D uncertain. This CDR3 comprises 11 residues. Germline V gene data show CDR1 as KGHSH and CDR2 as LQKENI. Between the trimmed V and J ends, which lost 2 bases and 6 bases, there was a span of 2 bases. The CDR3 loop reads CASSPGNEQFF. The CDR3 DNA reads as TGTGCCAGCTCACCAGGCAATGAGCAGTTCTTC.

The chain has TRBV29-1 and TRBJ2-7; TRBD1 is a possible D gene (6 bases). The V end lost 4 bases, the J end lost 2 bases, and 12 bases lay between the germline ends. The length of the CDR3 is 13 residues. CDR1 and CDR2 (germline): SQVTM, ANQGSEA. Here the CDR3 DNA reads TGCAGCGTTGGAAGGACAGTTCCCTACGAGCAGTACTTC. This sequence encodes CSVGRTVPYEQYF.

This clonotype has just a few counts. The chain carries TRBV12-3 or TRBV12-4 and TRBJ2-1; 10 bases align to TRBD2. This CDR3 has 16 amino acids. The V segment lost 4 bases and the J segment 4 bases; nucleotides outside the gene matches: 7. The CDR3: CASSSTRTSGYNEQFF. CDR3 sequence (DNA): TGTGCCAGCAGTTCGACCCGGACTAGCGGATACAATGAGCAGTTCTTC.

This clonotype was counted only a few times. The CDR3 is CASSLLGGNTEAFF. The DNA for the CDR3 is TGTGCCAGCAGTTTATTGGGGGGGAACACTGAAGCTTTCTTT. The chain couples TRBV28 to TRBJ1-1; perhaps TRBD1 as D (5 bases). V gave up 1 base and J gave up 1 base, with 7 bases separating them. The V gene's germline CDR1 is MDHEN and CDR2 SYDVKM. This CDR3 spans 14 amino acids.

This clonotype was picked up a small number of times. The chain carries TRBV4-1 and TRBJ1-5; weak D call: TRBD1 (5 bases). V was cut by 0 bases and J by 7 bases, with 13 bases left in between. This CDR3 is built from 15 residues. Germline loops: CDR1 MGHRA, CDR2 YSYEKL. The CDR3 here is CASSQEASGNQPQHF. The CDR3 coding sequence is TGCGCCAGCAGCCAAGAAGCGTCAGGGAACCAGCCCCAGCATTTT.

This clonotype came up a few times. The chain carries TRBV12-3 or TRBV12-4 and TRBJ2-1; 8 bases agree with TRBD2. V gave up 6 bases and J gave up 6 bases; unmatched junction bases: 7. The CDR3 extends over 14 amino acids. CDR3 nucleotide sequence: TGTGCCAGCAGGCCTAGGACTAGCCGCAATGAGCAGTTCTTC. Encoded protein: CASRPRTSRNEQFF.

This clonotype was counted only a few times. The chain recombines TRBV6-5 with TRBJ1-1; TRBD1 might be the D (5 bases). Germline-derived CDR1 and CDR2 are MNHEY and SVGAGI. The CDR3 covers 13 residues. Trimming pared 8 bases from V and 1 base from J, leaving 11 bases between. The DNA of the CDR3 is TGTGCCAGCCAATTCGGGGGGAACACTGAAGCTTTCTTT. Amino acid sequence: CASQFGGNTEAFF.

This clonotype was picked up a small number of times. This sequence joins TRBV6-5 and TRBJ2-5; TRBD1 aligns across 11 bases. Germline loops: CDR1 MNHEY, CDR2 SVGAGI. Germline trimming cut 0 bases from V and 5 bases from J; bases unmatched to any gene: 2. The CDR3 is 15 residues long. CDR3 sequence: CASSYSWTGGETQYF. The CDR3 nucleotides are TGTGCCAGCAGTTACTCATGGACAGGGGGCGAGACCCAGTACTTC.

V usage is TRBV5-1 and J usage is TRBJ2-7, with D hard to call. From germline, CDR1 is SGHRS and CDR2 YFSETQ. CDR3 length: 11 amino acids. Trimming removed 4 bases from V and 7 bases from J, with 9 bases in between. CDR3 region: CASSGNREQYF. For the CDR3, the DNA is TGCGCCAGCAGCGGAAATAGGGAGCAGTACTTC.

In its sample, this clonotype was seen many times. The chain has TRBV12-3 or TRBV12-4 and TRBJ2-2; 9 positions match TRBD1. This CDR3 is 14 amino acids long. V shed 6 bases and J 5 bases; nucleotides not matched to a gene: 4. The CDR3 protein is CASRGQGRTGELFF. The CDR3, as DNA: TGTGCCAGCAGGGGACAGGGTCGGACCGGGGAGCTGTTTTTT.

There are many counts of this clonotype. V is TRBV2 and J is TRBJ1-1; maybe TRBD1 (5 bases). This CDR3 comprises 13 residues. Germline V gene sequence: CDR1 SNHLY, CDR2 FYNNEI. V was shortened by 2 bases and J by 5 bases, with 9 bases between the two germline ends. In DNA, the CDR3 is TGTGCCAGCAGTGAACAGGGAGGTACTGAAGCTTTCTTT. Protein product: CASSEQGGTEAFF.

V is TRBV5-1 and J is TRBJ1-1; tentative D call: TRBD1 (6 bases). Trimming took 1 base from V and 1 from J, leaving 17 bases between them. Per germline, CDR1 SGHRS and CDR2 YFSETQ. The CDR3 spans 17 residues. The CDR3: CASSLRGDGQQNTEAFF. CDR3 in DNA: TGCGCCAGCAGCTTGCGCGGGGATGGACAGCAGAACACTGAAGCTTTCTTT.

There are a few counts of this clonotype. The chain links TRBV7-6 to TRBJ2-1; 13 bases line up with TRBD2. Losses at the gene ends were 2 bases for V and 9 bases for J; bases not matched to a gene: 10. The CDR3 runs 17 residues. Germline-derived CDR1 and CDR2 are SGHVS and FNYEAQ. The CDR3 DNA is TGTGCCAGCAGCTTAACTAGCGGGAGGGCACCGAGGAGTGAGCAGTTCTTC. Protein sequence: CASSLTSGRAPRSEQFF. Filled out from reference TRBV7-6 and TRBJ2-1, the complete variable domain reads GAGVSQSPRYKVTKRGQDVALRCDPISGHVSLYWYRQALGQGPEFLTYFNYEAQQDKSGLPNDRFSAERPEGSISTLTIQRTEQRDSAMYRCASSLTSGRAPRSEQFFGPGTRLTVL.

This clonotype was seen more than once but under ten times. The rearrangement uses TRBV7-3 and TRBJ2-3; TRBD2 aligns across 14 bases. CDR1 and CDR2 from the germline V gene are SGHTA and FQGTGA. CDR3 size: 17 residues. The V gene end was trimmed by 4 bases and the J gene end by 4 bases; junction bases not matched to a gene: 7. The CDR3, as DNA: TGTGCCAGCAGCTCCGGGACTAGCGGGAGAGGTGCAGATACGCAGTATTTT. Residues: CASSSGTSGRGADTQYF.

A few counts support this clonotype. The chain uses TRBV4-3 and TRBJ2-3, with D unclear. The germline V gene encodes CDR1 LGHNA and CDR2 YSLEER. This CDR3 is 12 amino acids long. V shed 4 bases and J shed 6 bases, with 8 bases lying between them. As DNA, the CDR3 is TGCGCCAGCAGCCTGAATAGGGATACGCAGTATTTT. It yields the protein CASSLNRDTQYF.